Below, 10 T cell receptor beta chains from the same sample are listed, as sequenced in a study of blood T cell repertoires in COVID-19. Produced via immunoSEQ multiplex PCR; TCRdb's table is partial and in-frame only. In the table there are 78,000 or so clones, around 81% of which are singletons. Sequencing was performed on peripheral blood. The source is a human donor in a cohort sampled during active COVID-19.

The CDR3 is CAWQGLVFTDTQYF. DNA of the CDR3: TGTGCCTGGCAGGGACTAGTGTTCACAGATACGCAGTATTTT. This chain connects TRBV30 to TRBJ2-3; 8 nucleotides agree with TRBD2. Germline CDR1 and CDR2: GTSNPN and SVGIG (reference sequence). V lost 5 bases and J lost 2; bases outside the gene matches: 6. The CDR3 has 14 residues.

This chain links TRBV4-2 with TRBJ2-7; D is unresolved. Germline CDR1 reads LGHNA; CDR2 reads YNFKEQ. The CDR3 has 13 residues. Between the trimmed V and J ends, which lost 0 bases and 2 bases, there was a span of 5 bases. CDR3 sequence (DNA): TGTGCCAGCAGCCAAGATGAGGCCTACGAGCAGTACTTC. Encoded protein: CASSQDEAYEQYF.

This chain links TRBV5-1 with TRBJ1-3; D gene uncertain. The CDR3 is 16 residues long. V dropped 0 bases and J dropped 4 bases, with 14 bases sitting between them. Per germline, CDR1 SGHRS and CDR2 YFSETQ. CDR3 coding DNA: TGCGCCAGCAGCTTGGAGGCAGGCAGGCAAGGAAACACCATATATTTT. It translates to CASSLEAGRQGNTIYF.

The chain couples TRBV5-1 to TRBJ1-2; D gene ambiguous. V lost 1 base to trimming and J lost 8 bases, with 12 bases between them. This CDR3 region has 13 residues. Per germline, CDR1 SGHRS and CDR2 YFSETQ. The CDR3 bases are TGCGCCAGCAGCTTGCAACAGTTTCGAGGCTACACCTTC. Its protein is CASSLQQFRGYTF.

The chain has TRBV10-3 and TRBJ2-1; 8 positions agree with TRBD2. CDR1 and CDR2 from the germline V gene are ENHRY and SYGVKD. This CDR3 contains 13 residues. The junction had 5 bases not matched to a gene; V was cut back by 6 bases and J by 7 bases. The CDR3 is CAISQRERNEQFF. The CDR3 bases are TGTGCCATCAGCCAGCGGGAGCGGAATGAGCAGTTCTTC.

The rearrangement uses TRBV5-5 and TRBJ2-7, with TRBD1 identical over 7 bases. The CDR3 extends over 13 amino acids. Looked up from germline, CDR1 is SGHKS and CDR2 is YYEKEE (reference sequence). V was clipped by 4 bases and J by 4 bases; unmatched bases: 5. CDR3 in amino acids: CASSRDSLYEQYF. The CDR3 nucleotides read TGTGCCAGCAGCCGGGACAGCCTGTACGAGCAGTACTTC.

The chain uses TRBV6-1 and TRBJ2-1; 7 nucleotides match TRBD2. This CDR3 contains 16 residues. V trimming: 2 bases; J trimming: 6 bases; junction bases outside the gene matches: 10. The germline V gene has CDR1 MNHNS and CDR2 SASEGT. CDR3 amino acids: CASSEKAGPTLNEQFF. CDR3 sequence (DNA): TGTGCCAGCAGTGAAAAAGCGGGGCCCACTCTCAATGAGCAGTTCTTC.

V gene TRBV7-2 combines with J gene TRBJ1-1, with a possible D match to TRBD1 (6 bases). The germline gives CDR1 SGHTA, CDR2 FQGNSA. The CDR3 runs 13 residues. Trimming removed 4 bases at V and 1 base at J, with 7 bases between. This CDR3 is CASSWGQNTEAFF. The CDR3 coding sequence is TGTGCCAGCAGCTGGGGACAGAACACTGAAGCTTTCTTT.

The V gene is TRBV18, the J gene TRBJ1-1, with TRBD1 identical over 9 bases. The CDR3 spans 17 residues. Germline CDR1 is KGHSH and CDR2 is LQKENI. The trim removed 2 bases at V and 0 bases at J, leaving 7 bases unmatched. CDR3 amino acids: CASSPSTGGIMNTEAFF. The CDR3 nucleotides read TGTGCCAGCTCACCATCGACAGGGGGTATCATGAACACTGAAGCTTTCTTT.

This clone occurred a few times. V usage is TRBV19 and J usage is TRBJ2-7; 10 bases agree with TRBD2. The CDR3 contains 17 residues. After removal of 2 bases from V and 2 bases from J, the junction contained 9 bases not matched to a gene. Per the germline V gene, CDR1 is LNHDA and CDR2 is SQIVND (reference sequence). CDR3 bases: TGTGCCAGTAGTATAAGGCTAGCGGGAGCCCAAGCCTACGAGCAGTACTTC. It yields the protein CASSIRLAGAQAYEQYF.